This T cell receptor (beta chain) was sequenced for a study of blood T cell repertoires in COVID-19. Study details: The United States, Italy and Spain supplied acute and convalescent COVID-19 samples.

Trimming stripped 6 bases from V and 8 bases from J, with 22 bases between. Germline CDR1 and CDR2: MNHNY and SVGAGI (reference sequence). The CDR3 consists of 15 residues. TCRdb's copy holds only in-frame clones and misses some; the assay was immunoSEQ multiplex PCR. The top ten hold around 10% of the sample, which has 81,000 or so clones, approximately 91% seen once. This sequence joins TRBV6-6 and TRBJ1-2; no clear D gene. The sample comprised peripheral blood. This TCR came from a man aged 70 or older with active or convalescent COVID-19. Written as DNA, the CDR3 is TGTGCCAGCAGCCGCGACGGAAGGGCCCCGGGGGGCTACACCTTC. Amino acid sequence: CASSRDGRAPGGYTF.